The subject of this entry is one T cell receptor beta chain. These data belong to a study of blood T cell repertoires in COVID-19. TCRdb's copy holds only in-frame clones and misses some; the assay was immunoSEQ multiplex PCR. The sample records about 270,000 clones, approximately 84% being singletons. The CDR3 length is 21 residues. CDR1 is SGHRS, CDR2 YFSETQ, per germline. The junction had 20 bases not matched to a gene; V was cut back by 4 bases and J by 5 bases. The sequence came from a human donor in a cohort sampled during active COVID-19. This chain uses TRBV5-1 with TRBJ2-2, with 13 bases lining up with TRBD2. The specimen sequenced was peripheral blood. CDR3 amino acids: CASSAVGKGLAGCGLTGELFF. DNA for the CDR3: TGCGCCAGCAGCGCCGTCGGTAAGGGACTAGCGGGGTGTGGGTTGACCGGGGAGCTGTTTTTT.